Each of the 3 T cell receptor beta chains below was sequenced from the same sample in a study of blood T cell repertoires in COVID-19. The table came from immunoSEQ multiplex PCR; TCRdb's copy has only in-frame clones and leaves some out. The table includes around 280,000 clones, around 85% detected once. The source material was PBMCs or T cells enriched from blood (not recorded which). All receptors derive from a woman aged 40 to 50 who had recovered from COVID-19.

The V and J genes are TRBV29-1 and TRBJ2-5; 8 bases line up with TRBD1. The CDR3 has 14 residues. From germline, CDR1 is SQVTM and CDR2 ANQGSEA. The junction had 9 bases not matched to a gene; V was cut back by 6 bases and J by 3 bases. The CDR3 bases are TGCAGCGTCGCTAGGACAGGGCGGGAAGAGACCCAGTACTTC. This gives the protein CSVARTGREETQYF.

J is TRBJ2-1 and V is TRBV11-2; no reliable D call. The CDR3 consists of 14 residues. Trimming stripped 4 bases from V and 1 base from J, with 8 bases between. CDR1 is SGHAT, CDR2 FQNNGV, per germline. CDR3 nucleotides: TGTGCCAGCAGCTATCAGGTTTCCTACAATGAGCAGTTCTTC. Amino acid sequence: CASSYQVSYNEQFF.

The chain joins TRBV2 to TRBJ1-5, with D unresolved. Per germline, CDR1 SNHLY and CDR2 FYNNEI. Trimming removed 8 bases at V and 0 bases at J, with 8 bases between. This CDR3 is built from 13 residues. The CDR3 loop reads CASSGSSNQPQHF. The CDR3 DNA reads TGTGCCAGCTCGGGAAGTAGCAATCAGCCCCAGCATTTT. The full variable domain, completed using reference TRBV2 and TRBJ1-5, is EPEVTQTPSHQVTQMGQEVILRCVPISNHLYFYWYRQILGQKVEFLVSFYNNEISEKSEIFDDQFSVERPDGSNFTLKIRSTKLEDSAMYFCASSGSSNQPQHFGDGTRLSIL.